These 32 T cell receptor beta chains originate from one sample sequenced in a study of identical twins. TCRdb recomputed calls from the 5' RACE reads with MiXCR, one row per CDR3 protein. The table includes roughly 240,000 distinct CDR3 sequences, 6% to 8.5% detected once. These data were likewise used in another study, on yellow fever vaccine responses in identical twins.

Sequenced: CD8+ T cells sorted from blood. All receptors come from a woman under 30 in good health.

J is TRBJ2-1 and V is TRBV7-6; 9 nucleotides match TRBD2. V gave up 2 bases and J gave up 4 bases; unmatched junction bases: 9. CDR1 and CDR2 from the germline V gene are SGHVS and FNYEAQ. This CDR3 has 17 amino acids. CDR3 residues: CASSLKALAGPYNEQFF. CDR3 in DNA: TGTGCCAGCAGCTTAAAGGCTCTAGCGGGACCATACAATGAGCAGTTCTTC.

The genes are TRBV2 and TRBJ2-7; TRBD1 aligns across 8 bases. Per the germline V gene, CDR1 is SNHLY and CDR2 is FYNNEI. V lost 6 bases to trimming and J lost 7 bases; unmatched junction nucleotides: 14. The CDR3 is made up of 15 amino acids. CDR3 nucleotides: TGTGCCAGCAGGTTTGGACAGGGAGTGGGCCTAGAGCAGTACTTC. As protein: CASRFGQGVGLEQYF.

This clonotype appeared many times. The chain employs TRBV27 and TRBJ2-2, with a weak D call TRBD1 (5 bases). There are 13 residues in the CDR3. Germline-derived CDR1 and CDR2 are MNHEY and SMNVEV (reference sequence). The germline V and J ends were trimmed by 2 bases and 4 bases, with 5 bases remaining between them. The CDR3 protein is CASSLGATGELFF. CDR3 DNA: TGTGCCAGCAGTTTAGGGGCCACCGGGGAGCTGTTTTTT.

This clonotype was seen more than once but under ten times. The chain employs TRBV28 and TRBJ1-2; D is unresolved. This CDR3 spans 13 amino acids. Germline CDR1 reads MDHEN; CDR2 reads SYDVKM. V was clipped by 5 bases and J by 4 bases, with 11 bases between them. CDR3 in amino acids: CASSPEGGYGYTF. The CDR3 bases are TGTGCCAGCAGTCCCGAGGGAGGCTATGGCTACACCTTC.

In this sample, this clonotype turned up many times. V usage is TRBV7-8 and J usage is TRBJ1-5, with TRBD1 as a possible D gene (5 bases). This CDR3 has 19 residues. Deletions cut 2 bases from V and 0 bases from J, with 20 bases between. Germline assignment: CDR1 SGHVS and CDR2 FQNEAQ. The CDR3 DNA reads as TGTGCCAGCAGCTTATTTTTTCGGAGTTCGGACAATAGCAATCAGCCCCAGCATTTT. Protein sequence: CASSLFFRSSDNSNQPQHF.

CDR3 amino acids: CASSLVWRDSSYNEQFF. The CDR3 DNA is TGCGCCAGCAGCTTGGTATGGAGGGACAGCTCCTACAATGAGCAGTTCTTC. The gene calls are TRBV5-1 and TRBJ2-1, with D maybe TRBD1 (7 bases). This CDR3 has 17 amino acids. Trimming removed 0 bases from V and 0 bases from J, with 13 bases in between. Germline CDR1 reads SGHRS; CDR2 reads YFSETQ.

This clonotype was seen a few times. For the CDR3, the DNA is TGTGCCAGCAGCCCGCCTGCGTATTCTAGCACAGATACGCAGTATTTT. Its translation is CASSPPAYSSTDTQYF. V and J are TRBV3-1 and TRBJ2-3; the D is unclear. The CDR3 is made up of 16 amino acids. Germline V gives CDR1 LGHDT, CDR2 YNNKEL (reference sequence). Trimming removed 4 bases from V and 0 bases from J, with 14 bases in between.

The J gene is TRBJ2-1, the V gene TRBV7-6; the D gene could be TRBD1 or TRBD2 (5 bases each). This CDR3 is 15 amino acids long. CDR1 SGHVS and CDR2 FNYEAQ come from the germline V gene. V shed 3 bases and J shed 8 bases, with 17 bases lying between them. The CDR3 protein is CASSLTNHRFDEQFF. The DNA of the CDR3 is TGTGCCAGCAGCTTGACTAACCACAGGTTCGATGAGCAGTTCTTC.

This sequence joins TRBV12-3 or TRBV12-4 and TRBJ2-6, with D uncertain. This CDR3 region has 17 residues. The germline V and J ends were trimmed by 5 bases and 1 base, with 15 bases remaining between them. This CDR3 is CASSPPGLTSGANVLTF. CDR3 in DNA: TGTGCCAGCAGTCCCCCCGGGCTTACATCTGGGGCCAACGTCCTGACTTTC.

This clonotype has a handful of counts. The CDR3 sequence is CASSSSGGLRYEQYF. DNA for the CDR3: TGTGCCAGCAGTAGTAGCGGGGGCTTACGGTACGAGCAGTACTTC. The chain employs TRBV12-3 or TRBV12-4 and TRBJ2-7; TRBD2 aligns across 9 bases. Trimming at V came to 5 bases and at J to 4 bases, leaving 9 bases not matched to a gene. This CDR3 spans 15 amino acids.

This clonotype was picked up many times. This chain connects TRBV4-1 to TRBJ2-7; D may be TRBD2 (6 bases). The length of the CDR3 is 17 residues. Germline assignment: CDR1 MGHRA and CDR2 YSYEKL. V was shortened by 0 bases and J by 0 bases, with 15 bases between the two germline ends. CDR3 coding DNA: TGCGCCAGCAGCCAAGATGAAGGAGCGGGTAACTCCTACGAGCAGTACTTC. Amino acids: CASSQDEGAGNSYEQYF.

The chain employs TRBV5-6 and TRBJ2-3; D may be TRBD1 or TRBD2 (5 bases each). V lost 5 bases and J 8 bases, leaving 21 bases between the germline ends. Per germline, CDR1 SGHDT and CDR2 YYEEEE. The CDR3 runs to 15 residues. The CDR3 DNA is TGTGCCAGCAGTTATTGGGGGAATTCGATTGCTACGCAGTATTTT. This encodes CASSYWGNSIATQYF.

In its sample, this clonotype was seen a few times. V gene TRBV24-1 combines with J gene TRBJ1-2; D unresolved. Trimming took off 1 base at V and 9 bases at J, with 8 bases between the two ends. CDR1 KGHDR and CDR2 SFDVKD come from the germline V gene. The CDR3 runs to 12 residues. The CDR3 loop reads CATSDFEMSYTF. The DNA of the CDR3 is TGTGCCACCAGTGATTTTGAGATGAGCTACACCTTC.

This clonotype turned up a few times. V and J are TRBV5-1 and TRBJ2-3; 11 nucleotides match TRBD2. V lost 4 bases to trimming and J lost 4 bases; unmatched junction nucleotides: 8. The CDR3 spans 16 residues. Germline CDR1 is SGHRS and CDR2 is YFSETQ. CDR3 in DNA: TGCGCCAGCAGCAGTAGCGGGGGGGCCTGGCCAGATACGCAGTATTTT. Its protein is CASSSSGGAWPDTQYF. Complete variable domain (other parts from reference TRBV5-1 and TRBJ2-3): KAGVTQTPRYLIKTRGQQVTLSCSPISGHRSVSWYQQTPGQGLQFLFEYFSETQRNKGNFPGRFSGRQFSNSRSEMNVSTLELGDSALYLCASSSSGGAWPDTQYFGPGTRLTVL.

This clonotype was observed at least ten times. CDR3 in DNA: TGCAGCGTTGACCCAGGGTCAGGGAATGGCTACACCTTC. It specifies CSVDPGSGNGYTF. This sequence joins TRBV29-1 and TRBJ1-2; perhaps TRBD1 as D (5 bases). The V and J ends lost 3 bases and 6 bases respectively, with 14 bases between them. This CDR3 is built from 13 residues. Germline assignment: CDR1 SQVTM and CDR2 ANQGSEA.

This clonotype was recorded a few times. The chain has TRBV24-1 and TRBJ2-1; 12 bases agree with TRBD2. Germline assignment: CDR1 KGHDR and CDR2 SFDVKD. The CDR3 is made up of 14 amino acids. J lost 4 bases, V lost 10 bases, and 4 bases had no gene match. CDR3 sequence reads: CATQGLAGYNEQFF. The CDR3 DNA follows: TGTGCCACACAGGGACTAGCGGGTTACAATGAGCAGTTCTTC.

CDR3 in DNA: TGCGCCAGCAGTTACCTCCGGGACAGGGAGCATGGCGAGCAGTACTTC. Amino acids: CASSYLRDREHGEQYF. The gene calls are TRBV23-1 and TRBJ2-7, with 9 bases fitting TRBD1. TRBV23-1 is an ORF, with its function uncertain. The junction had 14 bases not matched to a gene; V was cut back by 5 bases and J by 6 bases. The CDR3 consists of 16 residues.

V usage is TRBV7-6 and J usage is TRBJ2-6; TRBD1 is a possible D gene (6 bases). This CDR3 spans 15 amino acids. The V end was cut by 3 bases, the J end by 1 base, with 7 bases between. Germline V gene lookup returns CDR1 SGHVS and CDR2 FNYEAQ. CDR3 residues: CASSFTGSGANVLTF. The DNA for the CDR3 is TGTGCCAGCAGCTTCACAGGGTCTGGGGCCAACGTCCTGACTTTC.

In its sample, this clonotype was seen a few times. V and J are TRBV28 and TRBJ2-1, with a tentative D call TRBD2 (5 bases). V lost 4 bases and J lost 10, with 26 bases in between. This CDR3 is built from 17 residues. CDR1 MDHEN and CDR2 SYDVKM come from the germline V gene. The CDR3 here is CASSSRRGGRKRPEQFF. CDR3 in DNA: TGTGCCAGCAGTTCGCGACGAGGAGGACGTAAACGGCCCGAGCAGTTCTTC. Variable domain in full (rest from reference TRBV28 and TRBJ2-1): DVKVTQSSRYLVKRTGEKVFLECVQDMDHENMFWYRQDPGLGLRLIYFSYDVKMKEKGDIPEGYSVSREKKERFSLILESASTNQTSMYLCASSSRRGGRKRPEQFFGPGTRLTVL.

This chain connects TRBV3-1 to TRBJ2-3; TRBD2 matches 8 bases. The CDR3 is made up of 18 amino acids. Germline V CDR1 and CDR2: LGHDT, YNNKEL (reference sequence). V was clipped by 0 bases and J by 5 bases; unmatched bases: 13. The CDR3 DNA reads as TGTGCCAGCAGCCAAGATTTCCCGACGGGGGGGCCGGTAGATACGCAGTATTTT. Translation: CASSQDFPTGGPVDTQYF.

The chain links TRBV10-1 to TRBJ2-1; 8 nucleotides line up with TRBD2. Germline CDR1 and CDR2: WNHNN and SYGVQD (reference sequence). CDR3 length equals 14 residues. V shed 3 bases and J 8 bases; nucleotides not matched to a gene: 6. Here the CDR3 DNA reads TGCGCCAGCAGTGACGGGAGGGTTGTCGATGAGCAGTTCTTC. It yields the protein CASSDGRVVDEQFF.

This clonotype has ten or more counts. The V and J genes are TRBV18 and TRBJ2-1, with D maybe TRBD1 (5 bases). Germline V lookup: CDR1 KGHSH, CDR2 LQKENI. The CDR3 spans 13 residues. The ends were cut back, 4 bases at V and 6 bases at J, with 10 bases in the middle. Written as DNA, the CDR3 is TGTGCCAGCTCACTACCAGGGATCAATGAGCAGTTCTTC. The encoded protein is CASSLPGINEQFF.

The V call is TRBV23-1, the J call TRBJ1-6; a possible D gene is TRBD1 (5 bases). TRBV23-1 is filed as an ORF, its function uncertain. The CDR3 runs 17 residues. Trimming took 3 bases from V and 0 from J, leaving 12 bases between them. The CDR3 here is CASSHQWGSSYNSPLHF. CDR3 bases: TGCGCCAGCAGTCATCAGTGGGGGAGCTCCTATAATTCACCCCTCCACTTT.

The chain uses TRBV7-2 and TRBJ2-3; D ambiguous. With 7 bases removed from V and 6 bases from J, the gap between germline ends came to 17 bases. Germline CDR1 reads SGHTA; CDR2 reads FQGNSA. The CDR3 is 14 amino acids. The CDR3: CASTKTFVADTQYF. The CDR3 DNA sequence: TGTGCCAGCACAAAGACATTCGTGGCGGATACGCAGTATTTT.

This clonotype was counted at least ten times. The V gene is TRBV28, the J gene TRBJ2-7; D perhaps matches TRBD2 (5 bases). CDR1 is MDHEN and CDR2 is SYDVKM in the germline V gene. This CDR3 contains 15 residues. V gave up 5 bases and J gave up 0 bases, with 14 bases separating them. The CDR3 DNA reads TGTGCCAGCAGTCACGTCTCGGAGGCCTCCTACGAGCAGTACTTC. This encodes CASSHVSEASYEQYF. Full variable domain (missing parts from reference TRBV28 and TRBJ2-7): DVKVTQSSRYLVKRTGEKVFLECVQDMDHENMFWYRQDPGLGLRLIYFSYDVKMKEKGDIPEGYSVSREKKERFSLILESASTNQTSMYLCASSHVSEASYEQYFGPGTRLTVT.

There are many counts of this clonotype. J is TRBJ2-7 and V is TRBV18, with D tentatively TRBD2 (5 bases). The germline V gene has CDR1 KGHSH and CDR2 LQKENI. This CDR3 is built from 14 residues. Trimming stripped 2 bases from V and 3 bases from J, with 11 bases between. CDR3 region: CASSPDPGDYEQYV. The CDR3 DNA reads as TGTGCCAGCTCACCAGACCCCGGGGACTACGAGCAGTACGTC.

V and J are TRBV28 and TRBJ1-2, with D uncertain. There are 11 residues in the CDR3. The germline gives CDR1 MDHEN, CDR2 SYDVKM. The V end was cut by 5 bases, the J end by 12 bases, with 13 bases between. For the CDR3, the DNA is TGTGCCAGCAGTCCTGGGCCAGTTAACACCTTC. Amino acids: CASSPGPVNTF.

This clonotype was observed a few times. The V and J genes are TRBV5-6 and TRBJ2-7; D unresolved. The CDR3 extends over 12 amino acids. V lost 4 bases to trimming and J lost 6 bases, with 11 bases between them. Germline assignment: CDR1 SGHDT and CDR2 YYEEEE. CDR3 loop: CASSPTAGEQYF. The CDR3 bases are TGTGCCAGCAGCCCCACGGCCGGCGAGCAGTACTTC.

This clonotype has ten or more counts. This rearrangement joins TRBV11-2 to TRBJ2-7; D uncertain. V was trimmed by 1 base and J by 4 bases, leaving 8 bases between them. Germline CDR1 is SGHAT and CDR2 is FQNNGV. The CDR3 sequence is 13 residues long. This CDR3 is CASSLAPVYEQYV. As DNA, the CDR3 is TGTGCCAGCAGCTTAGCTCCCGTGTACGAGCAGTACGTC.

The V and J genes are TRBV5-1 and TRBJ2-1, with D tentatively TRBD2 (6 bases). The CDR3 spans 17 residues. The V end was cut by 0 bases, the J end by 1 base, with 14 bases between. CDR1 is SGHRS and CDR2 is YFSETQ in the germline V gene. The DNA for the CDR3 is TGCGCCAGCAGCTTGGGACGTCGGGAGTCTTCCTACAATGAGCAGTTCTTC. Its translation: CASSLGRRESSYNEQFF.

This clonotype was detected many times. The V gene is TRBV12-3 or TRBV12-4, the J gene TRBJ2-1; D gene uncertain. Trimming shortened V by 3 bases and J by 0 bases, and 6 bases separated the two germline ends. The CDR3 is 14 residues long. This CDR3 is CASSFSSSYNEQFF. CDR3 bases: TGTGCCAGCAGTTTCTCCAGCTCCTACAATGAGCAGTTCTTC.

Ten or more counts support this clonotype. This chain joins TRBV28 and TRBJ2-7; D unresolved. CDR3 length: 9 amino acids. Germline V lookup: CDR1 MDHEN, CDR2 SYDVKM. V lost 10 bases and J 5 bases, leaving 6 bases between the germline ends. As DNA, the CDR3 is TGTGCCACCCCGGACGAGCAGTACGTC. It specifies CATPDEQYV.